Following are 19 T cell receptor beta chains from one sample sequenced in a study of identical twins. MiXCR, applied by TCRdb to the 5' RACE reads, yields one record per CDR3 protein. The repertoire consists of 1.5 million to 2 million distinct CDR3 sequences, with 25% to 35% occurring once and the leading ten covering around 0.25%. Sequencing used cord blood. The receptors here all came from a newborn girl in good health.

The chain is built from TRBV6-1 and TRBJ2-3; 10 nucleotides agree with TRBD1. Germline-derived CDR1 and CDR2 are MNHNS and SASEGT. The CDR3 consists of 17 residues. V was pared by 7 bases and J by 3 bases, with 13 bases of the junction left unmatched. DNA of the CDR3: TGTGCCAGCAACCCAACCCCGGACAGGGGGAGGACAGATACGCAGTATTTT. Translation: CASNPTPDRGRTDTQYF.

The chain carries TRBV6-1 and TRBJ2-7, with TRBD2 matching over 8 bases. This CDR3 is built from 13 residues. Germline assignment: CDR1 MNHNS and CDR2 SASEGT. V lost 7 bases and J lost 2; bases outside the gene matches: 4. CDR3 sequence reads: CASTSGGTYEQYF. CDR3 DNA sequence: TGTGCCAGCACGAGCGGGGGAACCTACGAGCAGTACTTC.

This clonotype was seen more than once but under ten times. V usage is TRBV28 and J usage is TRBJ2-2; D might be TRBD1 (6 bases). The CDR3 runs 15 residues. Germline CDR1 and CDR2: MDHEN and SYDVKM. The V and J ends lost 7 bases and 6 bases respectively, with 18 bases between them. This CDR3 is CASTSSGTKSGELFF. CDR3 DNA: TGTGCCAGCACCTCCTCCGGGACAAAGTCCGGGGAGCTGTTTTTT.

This clonotype was seen a few times. The chain joins TRBV10-3 to TRBJ1-1, with 8 nucleotides matching TRBD1. The CDR3 runs 14 residues. J gave up 4 bases and V 7 bases, and 8 bases lay outside the gene matches. Germline V gives CDR1 ENHRY, CDR2 SYGVKD. CDR3 coding DNA: TGTGCCATCACCACGACAGGGGAGGCCACTGAAGCTTTCTTT. It translates to CAITTTGEATEAFF.

This clonotype was seen only a few times. The chain carries TRBV27 and TRBJ1-4; D is ambiguous. The CDR3 is made up of 16 amino acids. Germline CDR1 and CDR2: MNHEY and SMNVEV (reference sequence). The V end lost 8 bases, the J end lost 0 bases, and 16 bases lay between the germline ends. This CDR3 reads CASAPRTFSTNEKLFF. The CDR3 nucleotides are TGTGCCAGCGCCCCCAGAACCTTTTCAACTAATGAAAAACTGTTTTTT.

The J gene is TRBJ2-1, the V gene TRBV7-2; 11 bases fit TRBD2. V shed 1 base and J 1 base; nucleotides not matched to a gene: 6. Germline values: CDR1 SGHTA, CDR2 FQGNSA. There are 18 residues in the CDR3. The CDR3 loop is CASSLGSGGARSYNEQFF. The CDR3 coding sequence is TGTGCCAGCAGCTTAGGTAGCGGGGGGGCCCGGTCCTACAATGAGCAGTTCTTC.

This clonotype was picked up a small number of times. DNA for the CDR3: TGTGCCAGCAGGCATAGCGGGAGCTCCTACGAGCAGTACTTC. It is translated as CASRHSGSSYEQYF. This rearrangement joins TRBV12-3 or TRBV12-4 to TRBJ2-7; TRBD2 aligns across 9 bases. Trimming at V came to 6 bases and at J to 0 bases, leaving 3 bases not matched to a gene. The CDR3 length is 14 residues.

This clonotype was seen at least ten times. This sequence joins TRBV10-3 and TRBJ2-7; D could derive from TRBD1 or TRBD2 (6 bases each). The germline gives CDR1 ENHRY, CDR2 SYGVKD. The CDR3 is 14 residues long. With 5 bases removed from V and 2 bases from J, the gap between germline ends came to 13 bases. CDR3 in amino acids: CAISYGGGPYEQYF. In nucleotides, the CDR3 is TGTGCCATCAGTTATGGAGGGGGACCCTACGAGCAGTACTTC.

The table lists this clonotype with a few counts. The genes are TRBV7-9 and TRBJ2-1; 12 bases are a match to TRBD2. CDR1 is SEHNR, CDR2 FQNEAQ, per germline (reference sequence). CDR3 size: 17 residues. V was clipped by 6 bases and J by 1 base; unmatched bases: 7. Here the CDR3 DNA reads TGTGCCAGCAGAACTAGCGGGGGGACTATTTCCTACAATGAGCAGTTCTTC. Translated, it gives CASRTSGGTISYNEQFF.

The chain joins TRBV12-3 or TRBV12-4 to TRBJ2-7, with TRBD1 matching over 10 bases. The J segment lost 4 bases and the V segment lost 5 bases, leaving 8 bases of the junction unmatched. The CDR3 loop spans 15 amino acids. This CDR3 reads CASSPRDRGEYEQYF. Here the CDR3 DNA reads TGTGCCAGCAGTCCGCGGGACAGGGGCGAATACGAGCAGTACTTC.

This clonotype was seen only a few times. V gene TRBV20-1 combines with J gene TRBJ2-7; TRBD2 aligns across 11 bases. V gave up 4 bases and J gave up 2 bases; unmatched junction bases: 4. The germline V gene has CDR1 DFQATT and CDR2 SNEGSKA (reference sequence). There are 14 residues in the CDR3. CDR3 DNA: TGCAGTGCTACCGGGACTAGCGGAGCCTACGAGCAGTACTTC. Translated: CSATGTSGAYEQYF.

The chain is built from TRBV5-1 and TRBJ2-3, with 10 bases aligning to TRBD1. Germline V gives CDR1 SGHRS, CDR2 YFSETQ. The CDR3 runs to 16 residues. Trimming took 1 base from V and 3 from J; bases not matched to a gene: 5. DNA for the CDR3: TGCGCCAGCAGCTTGTATTGGACAGGGGGGACAGATACGCAGTATTTT. It encodes CASSLYWTGGTDTQYF.

CDR3 sequence (DNA): TGTGCCATCAGAAAGACAGGGCGAGAGGCTGAAGCTTTCTTT. It yields the protein CAIRKTGREAEAFF. This chain joins TRBV10-3 and TRBJ1-1; the match to TRBD1 covers 7 bases. The V segment lost 6 bases and the J segment 6 bases; nucleotides outside the gene matches: 10. The germline gives CDR1 ENHRY, CDR2 SYGVKD. CDR3 size: 14 residues.

The gene calls are TRBV20-1 and TRBJ2-7; 8 bases line up with TRBD2. CDR1 and CDR2 from the germline V gene are DFQATT and SNEGSKA (reference sequence). With 6 bases clipped from V and 3 bases from J, the junction kept 10 bases outside the gene matches. This CDR3 comprises 14 residues. CDR3 sequence (DNA): TGCAGTGCCGAAGGGTCCGGGGGGGACTACGAGCAGTACTTC. Its translation: CSAEGSGGDYEQYF.

This clonotype was detected only a few times. The genes are TRBV2 and TRBJ2-3, with TRBD2 identical over 8 bases. After removal of 3 bases from V and 6 bases from J, the junction contained 17 bases not matched to a gene. CDR3 size: 18 residues. From germline, CDR1 is SNHLY and CDR2 FYNNEI. Here the CDR3 reads CASSDAGGPPSFMDTQYF. In DNA, the CDR3 is TGTGCCAGCAGTGATGCGGGGGGACCTCCTTCGTTTATGGATACGCAGTATTTT.

The gene calls are TRBV2 and TRBJ2-1; either TRBD1 or TRBD2 may fit D (7 bases each). Looked up from germline, CDR1 is SNHLY and CDR2 is FYNNEI. This CDR3 has 17 residues. Deletions cut 0 bases from V and 5 bases from J, with 17 bases between. This CDR3 is CASSEAQAGGGDNEQFF. In DNA form, the CDR3 reads TGTGCCAGCAGTGAAGCGCAGGCAGGGGGGGGTGACAATGAGCAGTTCTTC.

The V gene is TRBV14, the J gene TRBJ2-1, with D hard to call. Trimming cost V 4 bases and J 1 base, with 23 bases left between them. The CDR3 is 19 residues long. From germline, CDR1 is SGHDN and CDR2 FVKESK. CDR3 sequence reads: CASSPKHLWSRGSYNEQFF. DNA of the CDR3: TGTGCCAGCAGCCCAAAACACCTATGGTCTAGAGGATCCTACAATGAGCAGTTCTTC.

This clonotype has a count of ten or more. The J gene is TRBJ2-7, the V gene TRBV7-2, with 9 bases matching TRBD1. Germline V gene sequence: CDR1 SGHTA, CDR2 FQGNSA. CDR3 length equals 14 residues. The junction had 8 bases not matched to a gene; V was cut back by 5 bases and J by 6 bases. The CDR3 DNA is TGTGCCAGCAGCCGGGCGGGACAGGGTCTCGAGCAGTACTTC. Translation gives CASSRAGQGLEQYF.

This clonotype was found once. In nucleotides, the CDR3 is TGTGCCAGCAGCTTACAGGGATTCAAAAACATTCAGTACTTC. Residues: CASSLQGFKNIQYF. The rearrangement uses TRBV13 and TRBJ2-5; D may be TRBD1 (5 bases). The DNA end is a closer match to TRBJ2-4, so the J assignment may be wrong. Germline V gene lookup returns CDR1 PRHDT and CDR2 FYEKMQ (reference sequence). This CDR3 spans 14 amino acids.